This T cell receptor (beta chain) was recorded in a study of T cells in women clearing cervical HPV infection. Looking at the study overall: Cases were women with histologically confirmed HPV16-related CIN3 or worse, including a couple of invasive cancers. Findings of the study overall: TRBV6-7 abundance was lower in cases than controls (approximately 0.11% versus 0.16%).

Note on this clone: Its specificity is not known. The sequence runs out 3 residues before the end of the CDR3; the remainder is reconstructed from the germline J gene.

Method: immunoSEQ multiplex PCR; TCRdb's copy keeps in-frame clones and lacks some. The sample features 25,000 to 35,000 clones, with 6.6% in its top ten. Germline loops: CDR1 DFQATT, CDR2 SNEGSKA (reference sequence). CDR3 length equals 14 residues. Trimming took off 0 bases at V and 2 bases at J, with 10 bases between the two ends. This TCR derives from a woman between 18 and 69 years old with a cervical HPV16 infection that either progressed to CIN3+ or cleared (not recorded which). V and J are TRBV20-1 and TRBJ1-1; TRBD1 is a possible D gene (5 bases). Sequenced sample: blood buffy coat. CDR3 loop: CSARDPGLNTEAFF. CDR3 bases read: TGCAGTGCTAGAGATCCAGGGCTCAACACTGAA.